Listed below are T cell receptor beta chains from one sample, sequenced in a study of CD8+ T cells in alopecia areata. Profiled with immunoSEQ multiplex PCR; TCRdb holds only in-frame clones, not every one. The sample shows about 200,000 clones, around three fifths of them seen only once. The sequencing here drew on CD4+ T cells sorted from blood, taken at week 24, from a patient treated with tofacitinib. All receptors come from a human donor with alopecia areata. Both conserved end residues are part of each CDR3. Fields, in order: clone size, D gene, J gene, V gene, CDR3 protein, CDR3 DNA. D genes are given only for firm matches. For some rows the clone size is stated as once, few or many, or as a class when expanded; others skip it.

>once|-|TRBJ1-2|TRBV7-2
CASSLSGTRDGYTF
TGTGCCAGCAGCTTATCCGGGACTAGAGATGGCTACACCTTC
>-|-|TRBJ1-1|TRBV15
CATSRVGVGLNTEAFF
TGTGCCACCAGCAGAGTAGGAGTGGGCCTGAACACTGAAGCTTTCTTT
>many|-|TRBJ1-1|TRBV14
CASSQVYGGTEAFF
TGTGCCAGCAGCCAAGTTTACGGGGGCACTGAAGCTTTCTTT
>-|-|TRBJ2-4|TRBV4-1
CASSQDGISIQYF
TGCGCCAGCAGCCAAGATGGGATAAGCATTCAGTACTTC
>-|-|TRBJ1-1|TRBV30
CAWSVDPGGTGAFF
TGTGCCTGGAGTGTAGACCCCGGCGGGACGGGGGCTTTCTTT
>-|-|TRBJ1-6|TRBV5-5
CASNSDPTSPLHF
TGTGCCAGCAACTCGGATCCCACCTCACCCCTCCACTTT
>-|-|TRBJ2-7|TRBV29-1
CSVLALADEQYF
TGCAGCGTCCTCGCACTAGCCGACGAGCAGTACTTC
>-|TRBD2|TRBJ2-1|TRBV4-3
CASSQDKLAGGRLFF
TGCGCCAGCAGCCAAGATAAACTAGCGGGGGGGCGTCTGTTCTTC
>few|-|TRBJ1-5|TRBV21-1
CASSNVQHF
TGTGCCAGCAGCAACGTTCAGCATTTT
>-|TRBD2|TRBJ2-1|TRBV9
CASSVDLTSRYNEQFF
TGTGCCAGCAGCGTAGATCTGACTAGCCGGTACAATGAGCAGTTCTTC
>-|-|TRBJ2-1|TRBV5-6
CASSLGSGHNEQFF
TGTGCCAGCAGCTTGGGGTCGGGCCACAATGAGCAGTTCTTC
>few|-|TRBJ2-7|TRBV6-6
CASSYSATTGIGYF
TGTGCCAGCAGTTACTCGGCAACAACTGGTATTGGGTACTTC
>-|TRBD2|TRBJ2-5|TRBV5-4
CASSLGSGGAVETQYF
TGTGCCAGCAGCTTGGGGAGCGGGGGGGCGGTAGAGACCCAGTACTTC
>few|-|TRBJ1-1|TRBV2
CASRLQDGEAFF
TGTGCCAGCAGACTACAGGACGGCGAAGCTTTCTTT
>few|TRBD1|TRBJ1-1|TRBV4-1
CASSQSGTGVTEAFF
TGCGCCAGCAGCCAATCTGGGACAGGGGTCACTGAAGCTTTCTTT
>-|-|TRBJ2-1|TRBV29-1
CSVAGSPEQFF
TGCAGCGTTGCGGGATCTCCTGAGCAGTTCTTC
>-|TRBD1|TRBJ1-5|TRBV5-5
CASREQGGTNQPQHF
TGTGCCAGCAGGGAGCAGGGGGGGACGAATCAGCCCCAGCATTTT
>-|-|TRBJ2-7|TRBV5-1
CASSLEPATYEQYF
TGCGCCAGCAGCTTGGAACCAGCCACCTACGAGCAGTACTTC
>-|-|TRBJ2-2|TRBV30
CAWKSTGELFF
TGTGCCTGGAAGTCCACCGGGGAGCTGTTTTTT
>-|TRBD2|TRBJ2-7|TRBV29-1
CSVEGVAGRPYEQYF
TGCAGCGTTGAAGGCGTAGCGGGGCGACCCTACGAGCAGTACTTC
>-|TRBD2|TRBJ2-5|TRBV7-2
CASSLGAGGRWETQYF
TGTGCCAGCAGCTTAGGTGCGGGGGGCCGATGGGAGACCCAGTACTTC
>-|TRBD1|TRBJ1-1|TRBV30
CAWSRTGQGKTEAFF
TGTGCCTGGAGTAGGACGGGACAGGGTAAAACTGAAGCTTTCTTT
>-|-|TRBJ1-2|TRBV9
CASSVDGDSYYGYTF
TGTGCCAGCAGCGTAGATGGGGATTCCTACTATGGCTACACCTTC
>-|TRBD1|TRBJ2-7|TRBV29-1
CSVGNRGGSEQYF
TGCAGCGTCGGGAACAGGGGTGGCTCCGAGCAGTACTTC
>-|-|TRBJ2-7|TRBV18
CASSPPAGAYEQYF
TGTGCCAGCTCACCACCGGCAGGAGCCTACGAGCAGTACTTC
>once|-|TRBJ1-2|TRBV7-2
CASSFRSGFREDGYTF
TGTGCCAGCAGCTTCCGATCAGGGTTCAGGGAGGATGGCTACACCTTC
>once|-|TRBJ2-1|TRBV6-1
CASSDSWGNEQFF
TGTGCCAGCAGTGATTCCTGGGGGAATGAGCAGTTCTTC
>few|TRBD2|TRBJ2-7|TRBV29-1
CSVSTSGMSYEQYF
TGCAGCGTTTCGACTAGCGGGATGTCCTACGAGCAGTACTTC
>-|-|TRBJ2-5|TRBV29-1
CSARHIMQETQYF
TGCAGCGCCCGACACATTATGCAAGAGACCCAGTACTTC
>-|-|TRBJ1-1|TRBV29-1
CSGTRTGRNTEAFF
TGCAGCGGGACCCGGACCGGGCGAAACACTGAAGCTTTCTTT
>many|TRBD1|TRBJ2-3|TRBV5-1
CASSYGTATDTQYF
TGCGCCAGCAGCTATGGGACAGCCACAGATACGCAGTATTTT
>few|-|TRBJ2-3|TRBV4-3
CASSQGRQVSTDTQYF
TGCGCCAGCAGCCAAGGAAGACAGGTCAGCACAGATACGCAGTATTTT
>-|-|TRBJ2-4|TRBV4-3
CASSPGAGDIQYF
TGCGCCAGCAGTCCAGGGGCAGGGGACATTCAGTACTTC
>few|TRBD2|TRBJ2-1|TRBV10-3
CAISGLADHEQFF
TGTGCCATCAGTGGACTAGCTGACCATGAGCAGTTCTTC
>few|TRBD2|TRBJ2-3|TRBV6-1
CASSATSGGTAMTQYF
TGTGCCAGCAGTGCCACTAGCGGGGGGACGGCCATGACGCAGTATTTT
>-|TRBD1|TRBJ2-6|TRBV11-2
CASREPGQRPSGANVLTF
TGTGCCAGCAGAGAACCGGGACAGCGTCCATCTGGGGCCAACGTCCTGACTTTC
>-|-|TRBJ1-4|TRBV5-1
CASSLEAGHNEKLFF
TGCGCCAGCAGCTTGGAAGCGGGACATAATGAAAAACTGTTTTTT
>few|TRBD1|TRBJ2-7|TRBV2
CASTPDRAYEQYF
TGTGCCAGCACCCCGGACAGGGCCTACGAGCAGTACTTC
>-|-|TRBJ1-5|TRBV7-2
CASSSPTGNQPQHF
TGTGCCAGCAGCTCGCCGACAGGCAATCAGCCCCAGCATTTT
>-|-|TRBJ2-7|TRBV2
CASNPYGVDPRYEQYF
TGTGCCAGCAACCCATACGGCGTGGATCCCCGGTACGAGCAGTACTTC
>-|TRBD2|TRBJ2-1|TRBV5-1
CASSFSSGGSNEQFF
TGCGCCAGCAGCTTTTCCTCGGGGGGGTCCAATGAGCAGTTCTTC
>-|TRBD2|TRBJ2-3|TRBV29-1
CSVEDPLASGGSVFTDTQYF
TGCAGCGTTGAAGATCCCCTGGCTAGCGGGGGCTCAGTATTCACAGATACGCAGTATTTT
>-|TRBD1|TRBJ1-1|TRBV29-1
CSVESRGDEAFF
TGCAGCGTTGAGAGCAGGGGGGATGAAGCTTTCTTT
>-|-|TRBJ2-3|TRBV29-1
CSVDHTHTQYF
TGCAGCGTTGATCACACACATACGCAGTATTTT